This record looks at one TCR beta chain sequence and its context. Its antigen is unidentified. The source material, RNA transcripts, was used to amplify TCR beta CDR3 regions. Initially, a first-round RT-PCR of the TCR CDR3 employed the HTBI primer set. MiXCR, run by TCRdb on the multiplex PCR reads, gives a single entry per CDR3 protein. The table includes approximately 360,000 distinct CDR3 sequences, approximately 15% detected once. The sample belongs to a study of T cells in Graves' hyperthyroidism and ophthalmopathy. Study observations and caveats: Among clonotypes expanded in thyroid above 0.001, most were also found in blood. Stable hyperthyroidism was separated from ophthalmopathy by a model based on 13 V-J features.

The V end was cut by 6 bases, the J end by 4 bases, with 21 bases between. In germline, CDR1 is MNHEY, CDR2 SMNVEV (reference sequence). The CDR3 is 17 residues long. Exclusion of a patient resulted from uncontrolled infection, other autoimmune disease, pregnancy or lactation. The sample was blood. The sequence was collected from a woman aged 18 to 35 with Graves' hyperthyroidism that later progressed to Graves' ophthalmopathy. The chain employs TRBV27 and TRBJ2-2; D call uncertain. This chain's CDR3 is CASSLQDPRASTGELFF. CDR3 DNA sequence: TGTGCCAGCAGCCTTCAAGACCCACGGGCCTCCACCGGGGAGCTGTTTTTT.